This entry lists 28 T cell receptor beta chains sequenced from one sample in a study of blood T cells in healthy people across ages. With a J-beta primer mix and a sample-barcoded 5' primer, a second PCR ran about 7 to 12 cycles. TCRdb reanalysed the 5' RACE reads using MiXCR and keeps one entry per CDR3 protein. The table lists fewer than 1,200,000 distinct CDR3 sequences, approximately 26% of them singletons, with around 0.75% in the top ten. The same sample was also used in a study of T cells of mothers and their children.

Sequenced input: blood. Every receptor here comes from a girl aged 2-10 years in good health.

This clonotype was seen only a few times. The gene calls are TRBV5-1 and TRBJ1-2, with D perhaps matching TRBD1 (6 bases). Germline CDR1 SGHRS, CDR2 YFSETQ. V lost 0 bases and J lost 6, with 9 bases in between. This CDR3 has 13 amino acids. CDR3 amino acids: CASSLEGGDGYTF. The CDR3 DNA sequence: TGCGCCAGCAGCTTGGAGGGGGGGGATGGCTACACCTTC.

In its sample, this clonotype was seen a few times. An end of the junction does not agree with germline; a read error may underlie this. The chain uses TRBV13 and TRBJ2-1; TRBD1 is a possible D gene (5 bases). Germline CDR1 is PRHDT and CDR2 is FYEKMQ (reference sequence). The CDR3 is made up of 15 amino acids. The CDR3 loop reads CAGSLVAGSYNEQFF. CDR3 bases: TGTGCCGGCAGCTTAGTGGCAGGGTCCTACAATGAGCAGTTCTTC.

This clonotype was detected only a few times. V usage is TRBV4-1 and J usage is TRBJ2-3; the D gene is possibly TRBD2 (5 bases). This CDR3 region has 16 residues. CDR1 and CDR2 from the germline V gene are MGHRA and YSYEKL. The ends were cut back, 1 base at V and 5 bases at J, with 16 bases in the middle. This chain's CDR3 is CASSQVVRAGGDTQYF. The CDR3 DNA sequence: TGCGCCAGCAGCCAAGTGGTCCGTGCAGGAGGAGATACGCAGTATTTT.

The chain combines TRBV13 with TRBJ1-2; no definite D call. This CDR3 has 13 residues. CDR1 and CDR2 from the germline V gene are PRHDT and FYEKMQ (reference sequence). V dropped 4 bases and J dropped 8 bases, with 14 bases sitting between them. The chain's CDR3 is CASSSHTRKGYTF. The CDR3 DNA reads TGTGCCAGCAGCTCCCATACCAGAAAAGGCTACACCTTC.

This clonotype was found many times. The chain carries TRBV4-3 and TRBJ2-7; TRBD1 agrees at 7 bases. Germline V gene sequence: CDR1 LGHNA, CDR2 YSLEER. The V segment lost 0 bases and the J segment 4 bases; nucleotides outside the gene matches: 6. The CDR3 spans 15 residues. The CDR3, as DNA: TGCGCCAGCAGCCAAGAATCGGCAGGGGGTTACGAGCAGTACTTC. It encodes CASSQESAGGYEQYF.

This clonotype was counted at least ten times. The rearrangement joins TRBV3-1 to TRBJ2-7; D gene ambiguous. This CDR3 is 12 amino acids long. V dropped 0 bases and J dropped 5 bases, with 5 bases sitting between them. Germline V gene sequence: CDR1 LGHDT, CDR2 YNNKEL (reference sequence). Written as DNA, the CDR3 is TGTGCCAGCAGCCAAGACCGGCACGAGCAGTACTTC. Encoded protein: CASSQDRHEQYF.

This clonotype has only a few counts. This chain connects TRBV20-1 to TRBJ2-7; D remains unclear. Germline CDR1 DFQATT, CDR2 SNEGSKA (reference sequence). There are 16 residues in the CDR3. V was trimmed by 0 bases and J by 2 bases, leaving 17 bases between them. This chain's CDR3 is CSARDFFGQITYEQYF. The CDR3 DNA is TGCAGTGCTAGAGATTTCTTTGGGCAGATCACCTACGAGCAGTACTTC.

This clonotype was observed a handful of times. The chain is built from TRBV27 and TRBJ2-1, with D perhaps TRBD1 or TRBD2 (6 bases each). Germline lookup yields CDR1 MNHEY and CDR2 SMNVEV (reference sequence). The V and J ends lost 6 bases and 0 bases respectively, with 15 bases between them. The CDR3 sequence is 16 residues long. DNA of the CDR3: TGTGCCAGCAGGGGGGGCGGGAAGTCCTCCTACAATGAGCAGTTCTTC. This encodes CASRGGGKSSYNEQFF.

This clonotype has more than one count but fewer than ten. This chain links TRBV6-1 with TRBJ2-6; no firm D call. Germline V gene data show CDR1 as MNHNS and CDR2 as SASEGT. V was shortened by 5 bases and J by 2 bases, with 13 bases between the two germline ends. This CDR3 region has 16 residues. The CDR3 region is CASSPGPTPGANVLTF. As DNA, the CDR3 is TGTGCCAGCAGTCCCGGGCCCACCCCTGGGGCCAACGTCCTGACTTTC.

This clonotype was recorded a few times. The gene calls are TRBV5-1 and TRBJ2-1, with D tentatively TRBD2 (6 bases). Trimming shortened V by 4 bases and J by 0 bases, and 14 bases separated the two germline ends. The CDR3 contains 16 residues. The germline V gene encodes CDR1 SGHRS and CDR2 YFSETQ. As DNA, the CDR3 is TGCGCCAGCAGCGAGGCGGGACCTAGCTCCTACAATGAGCAGTTCTTC. Protein: CASSEAGPSSYNEQFF. The full variable domain, completed using reference TRBV5-1 and TRBJ2-1, is KAGVTQTPRYLIKTRGQQVTLSCSPISGHRSVSWYQQTPGQGLQFLFEYFSETQRNKGNFPGRFSGRQFSNSRSEMNVSTLELGDSALYLCASSEAGPSSYNEQFFGPGTRLTVL.

The rearrangement joins TRBV24-1 to TRBJ2-3; D may be TRBD2 (6 bases). Deletions cut 1 base from V and 1 base from J, with 11 bases between. Germline CDR1 KGHDR, CDR2 SFDVKD. The CDR3 has 16 residues. The CDR3 DNA reads as TGTGCCACCAGTGATTTTTCGCGGGGCGGCACAGATACGCAGTATTTT. The encoded protein is CATSDFSRGGTDTQYF.

This chain uses TRBV3-1 with TRBJ2-7, with 10 bases identical to TRBD1. Per the germline V gene, CDR1 is LGHDT and CDR2 is YNNKEL (reference sequence). The CDR3 totals 15 residues. The V gene end was trimmed by 5 bases and the J gene end by 6 bases; junction bases not matched to a gene: 10. The CDR3 is CASSLPGQGPFEQYF. DNA for the CDR3: TGTGCCAGCAGCTTACCGGGACAGGGGCCTTTCGAGCAGTACTTC.

The CDR3 nucleotides read TGTGCCAGCACCTTGACCCCCTACGAGCAGTACTTC. Its protein product is CASTLTPYEQYF. This chain connects TRBV12-3 or TRBV12-4 to TRBJ2-7; D is unclear. The CDR3 sequence is 12 residues long. V dropped 7 bases and J dropped 2 bases, with 9 bases sitting between them.

This clonotype was picked up a small number of times. CDR3 amino acids: CSVLLAGGHEQYF. The CDR3 region has the DNA TGCAGCGTCTTACTAGCGGGAGGGCACGAGCAGTACTTC. The chain has TRBV29-1 and TRBJ2-7; 13 nucleotides line up with TRBD2. Germline V gene sequence: CDR1 SQVTM, CDR2 ANQGSEA. With V trimmed by 6 bases and J by 5 bases, 4 bases remained unmatched. The CDR3 has 13 amino acids.

A few counts support this clonotype. The chain employs TRBV12-5 and TRBJ1-1, with D hard to call. Trimming took off 5 bases at V and 9 bases at J, with 7 bases between the two ends. This CDR3 contains 10 residues. Germline V gene data show CDR1 as LGHNT and CDR2 as FRNRAP. CDR3 DNA sequence: TGTGCTAGTGGTCCGGAAAAAGCTTTCTTT. It encodes CASGPEKAFF.

This clonotype is a singleton in its sample. The rearrangement uses TRBV3-1 and TRBJ1-2; D not certain. The CDR3 covers 12 residues. The germline V gene has CDR1 LGHDT and CDR2 YNNKEL (reference sequence). V lost 1 base and J lost 5, with 5 bases in between. Here the CDR3 DNA reads TGTGCCAGCAGCCAAGTTAGATATGGCTACACCTTC. Protein sequence: CASSQVRYGYTF.

The rearrangement joins TRBV29-1 to TRBJ2-1; 13 nucleotides align to TRBD2. J was trimmed by 4 bases and V by 7 bases; bases with no gene match: 1. Germline CDR1 reads SQVTM; CDR2 reads ANQGSEA. There are 13 residues in the CDR3. The CDR3 nucleotides read TGCAGCGGGGGACTAGCGGGGTACAATGAGCAGTTCTTC. Encoded protein: CSGGLAGYNEQFF.

This chain uses TRBV13 with TRBJ2-5; 8 nucleotides match TRBD2. The CDR3 is made up of 14 amino acids. Per germline, CDR1 PRHDT and CDR2 FYEKMQ (reference sequence). J gave up 5 bases and V 3 bases, and 5 bases lay outside the gene matches. The DNA for the CDR3 is TGTGCCAGCAGCTTGAGGGTAGCGGGGGAGACCCAGTACTTC. Translation: CASSLRVAGETQYF.

With respect to this clonotype: Mismatch with germline at one junction end may stem from a read error. V and J are TRBV5-1 and TRBJ2-1; D gene ambiguous. This CDR3 has 15 residues. Germline CDR1 reads SGHRS; CDR2 reads YFSETQ. The CDR3 sequence: CASSLEAETFYEQHF. In DNA, the CDR3 is TGCGCCAGCAGCTTGGAGGCAGAAACATTTTACGAGCAGCACTTC.

Many counts were recorded for this clonotype. This chain joins TRBV7-2 and TRBJ2-1; TRBD1 aligns across 7 bases. V lost 6 bases, J lost 6 bases, and 2 bases stayed unmatched. This CDR3 has 12 amino acids. CDR1 and CDR2 from the germline V gene are SGHTA and FQGNSA. The CDR3 region has the DNA TGTGCCAGCAGTTGGGACAGCAATGAGCAGTTCTTC. Its translation: CASSWDSNEQFF.

The V gene is TRBV29-1, the J gene TRBJ1-2; 7 nucleotides line up with TRBD1. Germline CDR1 reads SQVTM; CDR2 reads ANQGSEA. The CDR3 sequence is 13 residues long. With 5 bases clipped from V and 4 bases from J, the junction kept 7 bases outside the gene matches. CDR3 coding DNA: TGCAGCGTTATACTAGGGGGCAGCTATGGCTACACCTTC. Its translation is CSVILGGSYGYTF.

This clonotype was found a few times. This chain links TRBV6-2 or TRBV6-3 with TRBJ2-7; possible D gene TRBD1, 6 bases. V was shortened by 5 bases and J by 2 bases, with 13 bases between the two germline ends. CDR1 MNHEY and CDR2 SVGEGT come from the germline V gene. This CDR3 spans 14 amino acids. The CDR3 region has the DNA TGTGCCAGCAGTACTCAACAGGGTCCCTACGAGCAGTACTTC. This encodes CASSTQQGPYEQYF.

The rearrangement uses TRBV9 and TRBJ1-1; TRBD1 matches 8 bases. The CDR3 is 14 residues long. J was trimmed by 2 bases and V by 3 bases; bases with no gene match: 3. Looked up from germline, CDR1 is SGDLS and CDR2 is YYNGEE. The CDR3 nucleotides read TGTGCCAGCAGCGAGGGACAGGTTAACACTGAAGCTTTCTTT. Protein sequence: CASSEGQVNTEAFF. The full variable domain, in which reference TRBV9 and TRBJ1-1 provide the parts outside the CDR3, is DSGVTQTPKHLITATGQRVTLRCSPRSGDLSVYWYQQSLDQGLQFLIQYYNGEERAKGNILERFSAQQFPDLHSELNLSSLELGDSALYFCASSEGQVNTEAFFGQGTRLTVV.

The rearrangement links TRBV9 to TRBJ1-1, with D hard to call. With 0 bases removed from V and 5 bases from J, the gap between germline ends came to 8 bases. The CDR3 extends over 13 amino acids. Germline V gene data show CDR1 as SGDLS and CDR2 as YYNGEE. This chain's CDR3 is CASSVVQSTEAFF. The CDR3, as DNA: TGTGCCAGCAGCGTAGTACAGTCAACTGAAGCTTTCTTT.

This rearrangement joins TRBV6-2 or TRBV6-3 to TRBJ2-7; D gene ambiguous. The germline gives CDR1 MNHEY, CDR2 SVGEGT. This CDR3 comprises 18 residues. Trimming removed 6 bases from V and 1 base from J, with 25 bases in between. In DNA, the CDR3 is TGTGCCAGCAGCCGCCGGGTCGACATCTCTTATTTATCCTACGAGCAGTACTTC. This sequence encodes CASSRRVDISYLSYEQYF.

This rearrangement joins TRBV4-1 to TRBJ2-3; D is uncertain. CDR1 MGHRA and CDR2 YSYEKL come from the germline V gene. The CDR3 runs to 14 residues. Trimming removed 2 bases from V and 6 bases from J, with 12 bases in between. This chain's CDR3 is CASSQTSPLDTQYF. DNA for the CDR3: TGCGCCAGCAGCCAAACCTCGCCGCTCGATACGCAGTATTTT.

The rearrangement uses TRBV7-9 and TRBJ1-1; D gene uncertain. The germline V gene encodes CDR1 SEHNR and CDR2 FQNEAQ (reference sequence). The CDR3 contains 17 residues. V shed 4 bases and J shed 1 base, with 19 bases lying between them. Here the CDR3 DNA reads TGTGCCAGCAGCTGGGAGGGCAGTCACCTCGGGAACACTGAAGCTTTCTTT. Encoded protein: CASSWEGSHLGNTEAFF.

This clonotype was found a few times. This chain connects TRBV20-1 to TRBJ2-1; D is ambiguous. CDR3 length: 13 amino acids. Germline V CDR1 and CDR2: DFQATT, SNEGSKA (reference sequence). The ends were cut back, 3 bases at V and 8 bases at J, with 14 bases in the middle. Here the CDR3 DNA reads TGCAGTGCTAGCCCCGGTCAGAACCATGAGCAGTTCTTC. Protein: CSASPGQNHEQFF.